This T cell receptor (beta chain) was identified in a study of monozygotic twins with inflammatory bowel disease. TCRdb processed the 5' RACE reads again and assigns one entry to each CDR3 protein, with no DNA. Listed are 140,000 to 150,000 distinct CDR3 sequences; 0.95% to 1.5% falls within the top ten. The CDR3 is made up of 15 amino acids. Looked up from germline, CDR1 is LGHNA and CDR2 is YSLEER. This chain connects TRBV4-3 to TRBJ1-6; the TRBD1 assignment by TCRdb is unverifiable without DNA. Sequencing input: blood. The clonotype originates from a human donor with ulcerative colitis or Crohn's disease, or a healthy co-twin of an affected twin (not recorded which). CDR3 amino acids: CASSQAQGRNSPLHF.